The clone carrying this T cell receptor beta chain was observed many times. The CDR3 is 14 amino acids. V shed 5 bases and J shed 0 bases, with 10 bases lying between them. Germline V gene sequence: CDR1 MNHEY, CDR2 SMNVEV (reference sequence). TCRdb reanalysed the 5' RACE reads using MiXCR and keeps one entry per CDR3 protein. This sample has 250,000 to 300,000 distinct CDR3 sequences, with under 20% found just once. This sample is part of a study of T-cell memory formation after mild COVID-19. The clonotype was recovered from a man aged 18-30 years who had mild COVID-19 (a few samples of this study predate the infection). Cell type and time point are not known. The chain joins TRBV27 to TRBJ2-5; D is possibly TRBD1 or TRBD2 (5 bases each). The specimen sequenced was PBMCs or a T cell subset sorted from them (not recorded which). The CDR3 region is CASSQWGYQETQYF. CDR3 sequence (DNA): TGTGCCAGCAGTCAATGGGGGTACCAAGAGACCCAGTACTTC.